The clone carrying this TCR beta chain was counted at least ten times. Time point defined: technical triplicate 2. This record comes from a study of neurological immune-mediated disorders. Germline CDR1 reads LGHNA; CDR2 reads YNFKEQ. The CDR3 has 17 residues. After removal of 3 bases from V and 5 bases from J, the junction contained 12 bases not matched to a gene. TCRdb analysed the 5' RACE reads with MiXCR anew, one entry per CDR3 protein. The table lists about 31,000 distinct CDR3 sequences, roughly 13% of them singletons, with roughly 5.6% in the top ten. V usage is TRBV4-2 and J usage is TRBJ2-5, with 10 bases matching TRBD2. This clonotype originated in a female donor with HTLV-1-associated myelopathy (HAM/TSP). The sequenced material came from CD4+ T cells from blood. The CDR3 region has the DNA TGTGCCAGCAGCCACCCTAACTCAGCGGGGGGGCAGGAGACCCAGTACTTC. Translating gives CASSHPNSAGGQETQYF.